This note documents a single TCR beta chain sequence. Participants were aged about 18 to 90 years, lived in 24 US areas, and enrolled virtually. Self-reported history from a screening survey and questionnaire set each donor's cohort. This record comes from a study of blood T cell repertoires in COVID-19. As handled by the study authors: How many nucleated cells were present was estimated from reference gene primer amplification. Clones were read by immunoSEQ multiplex PCR, and TCRdb kept only the in-frame ones, dropping some. The DNA gave D and trimming, while V, J and clone size come from that table. This sample has roughly 280,000 clones; roughly 91% occur once, and the top ten carry about 2%. The CDR3 is made up of 11 amino acids. Germline trimming cut 3 bases from V and 9 bases from J; bases unmatched to any gene: 1. Per the germline V gene, CDR1 is LGHDT and CDR2 is YNNKEL (reference sequence).

The sequenced material came from PBMCs or T cells enriched from blood (not recorded which). V is TRBV3-1 (or the pseudogene TRBV3-2) and J is TRBJ2-5, with 7 bases that match TRBD2. The TCR originated in a woman aged 55-75 years who had recovered from COVID-19. DNA for the CDR3: TGTGCCAGCAGCCAGGGGAGGGCCCAGTACTTC. Its translation: CASSQGRAQYF.